This is a list of T cell receptor beta chains from one sample in a study of shared clonotypes between healthy human individuals. Here immunoSEQ multiplex PCR was the method, and the copy in TCRdb shows in-frame clones only, minus some. The repertoire holds about 2.1 million clones, with roughly 91% as singletons. The sequenced sample was naive CD8+ T cells from PBMCs. Receptors originate from a man aged 18 to 30 in good health. Some clones in this sample may be carry-over from other donors' samples. CDR3s include the opening cysteine and the closing phenylalanine or tryptophan. Each record gives: D gene, clone size, J gene, V gene, CDR3 protein, CDR3 DNA. The D gene is left open where the match is weak. A row's size may be missing; if present it is once, few, many or a size class.

>.|.|TRBJ1-1|TRBV6-1
CASSDTENTEAFF
TGTGCCAGCAGTGATACAGAGAACACTGAAGCTTTCTTT
>.|once|TRBJ1-2|TRBV27
CASSLDGRYYGYTF
TGTGCCAGCAGTTTGGACGGGCGATACTATGGCTACACCTTC
>.|.|TRBJ1-1|TRBV6-6
CASSYSKSEEAFF
TGTGCCAGCAGTTACTCTAAATCGGAGGAAGCTTTCTTT
>TRBD1|.|TRBJ2-2|TRBV13
CASSHDRGRSSGELFF
TGTGCCAGCAGCCACGACAGGGGGCGAAGTTCCGGGGAGCTGTTTTTT
>.|.|TRBJ1-2|TRBV7-3
CASSSKRDPVGYTF
TGTGCCAGCAGCTCCAAGCGGGACCCGGTGGGCTACACCTTC
>TRBD2|.|TRBJ2-3|TRBV9
CASSAGTTTDTQYF
TGTGCCAGCAGCGCTGGGACTACTACAGATACGCAGTATTTT
>.|.|TRBJ2-4|TRBV27
CASSLFPGNIQYF
TGTGCCAGCAGTTTATTCCCAGGAAACATTCAGTACTTC
>TRBD2|.|TRBJ2-7|TRBV7-9
CASSFVAGGGEEQYF
TGTGCCAGCAGCTTTGTAGCGGGAGGGGGAGAAGAGCAGTACTTC
>.|once|TRBJ2-1|TRBV30
CAWSLDYEQFF
TGTGCCTGGAGTTTAGACTACGAGCAGTTCTTC
>.|.|TRBJ2-1|TRBV27
CASSLSPPGYGEQFF
TGTGCCAGCAGTTTATCCCCACCCGGGTACGGTGAGCAGTTCTTC
>.|.|TRBJ2-7|TRBV5-6
CASSRKTAYYEQYF
TGTGCCAGCAGCCGAAAGACAGCCTACTACGAGCAGTACTTC
>.|.|TRBJ1-4|TRBV6-5
CASSYSEGGGEKLFF
TGTGCCAGCAGTTACTCGGAGGGCGGAGGTGAAAAACTGTTTTTT
>.|.|TRBJ1-2|TRBV5-1
CASSLNMDYGYTF
TGCGCCAGCAGCTTGAACATGGATTATGGCTACACCTTC
>TRBD1|.|TRBJ1-1|TRBV4-3
CASSQDSIYGTEDTEAFF
TGCGCCAGCAGCCAAGATTCTATATACGGGACAGAAGACACTGAAGCTTTCTTT
>TRBD1|.|TRBJ2-5|TRBV25-1
CASSELHRGPEYQETQYF
TGTGCCAGCAGTGAATTACACAGGGGGCCAGAGTACCAAGAGACCCAGTACTTC
>.|few|TRBJ1-1|TRBV19
CASSIVLNTEAFF
TGTGCCAGTAGTATTGTCTTGAACACTGAAGCTTTCTTT
>.|.|TRBJ2-7|TRBV30
CAWSPMGDEQYF
TGTGCCTGGAGTCCGATGGGGGACGAGCAGTACTTC
>TRBD1|.|TRBJ1-5|TRBV19
CASSIGTGRDNQPQHF
TGTGCCAGTAGTATAGGGACAGGGCGCGACAATCAGCCCCAGCATTTT
>.|.|TRBJ2-3|TRBV7-9
CASSPRDKVTDTQYF
TGTGCCAGCAGCCCCCGGGACAAGGTCACAGATACGCAGTATTTT
>.|few|TRBJ1-2|TRBV7-9
CASSLRGYTF
TGTGCCAGCAGCTTACGTGGCTACACCTTC
>.|.|TRBJ2-3|TRBV6-1
CASRSRLSTDTQYF
TGTGCCAGCAGGTCGAGACTCAGCACAGATACGCAGTATTTT
>TRBD1|.|TRBJ2-1|TRBV7-6
CASSYDRGSYNEQFF
TGTGCCAGCAGTTACGACAGGGGCTCCTACAATGAGCAGTTCTTC
>TRBD1|.|TRBJ2-2|TRBV15
CATSRERQGVNTGELFF
TGTGCCACCAGCAGAGAACGGCAGGGGGTAAACACCGGGGAGCTGTTTTTT
>.|.|TRBJ2-5|TRBV29-1
CSVPGTQYF
TGCAGCGTCCCAGGGACCCAGTACTTC
>.|.|TRBJ2-5|TRBV27
CASSPGTRRRETQYF
TGTGCCAGCAGTCCGGGAACCAGGCGGCGAGAGACCCAGTACTTC
>TRBD2|.|TRBJ2-5|TRBV10-3
CAISDPLAGGVETQYF
TGTGCCATCAGTGACCCTCTAGCGGGAGGAGTAGAGACCCAGTACTTC
>TRBD1|.|TRBJ2-7|TRBV28
CASSLRNRGIYEQYF
TGTGCCAGCAGTTTACGGAACAGGGGAATCTACGAGCAGTACTTC
>.|.|TRBJ1-1|TRBV29-1
CSVSDSYTEAFF
TGCAGCGTTTCGGACAGTTACACTGAAGCTTTCTTT
>TRBD1|.|TRBJ2-7|TRBV29-1
CSARGTGFLEQYF
TGCAGCGCTCGCGGGACAGGGTTCCTCGAGCAGTACTTC
>TRBD1|.|TRBJ2-1|TRBV27
CASSLPGGNEQFF
TGTGCCAGCAGCCTACCAGGGGGCAATGAGCAGTTCTTC
>TRBD2|.|TRBJ2-7|TRBV9
CASSVGGKDEQYF
TGTGCCAGCAGTGTGGGGGGGAAGGACGAGCAGTACTTC
>.|.|TRBJ2-5|TRBV11-2
CASSSRWGQETQYF
TGTGCCAGCAGCTCCCGGTGGGGCCAAGAGACCCAGTACTTC
>.|.|TRBJ2-7|TRBV30
CAWRGYNSYEQYF
TGTGCCTGGAGAGGTTATAATTCCTACGAGCAGTACTTC
>TRBD1|.|TRBJ1-5|TRBV28
CASTQDRVLQPQHF
TGTGCCAGCACCCAAGACAGGGTATTGCAGCCCCAGCATTTT
>.|.|TRBJ2-7|TRBV27
CASSLTGSSYEQYF
TGTGCCAGCAGTTTAACAGGGTCCTCCTACGAGCAGTACTTC
>.|.|TRBJ2-7|TRBV6-1
CASSEVQGLGGYEQYF
TGTGCCAGCAGTGAAGTCCAGGGGCTGGGGGGCTACGAGCAGTACTTC
>TRBD1|once|TRBJ2-7|TRBV4-1
CASSHGTGWNEQYF
TGCGCCAGCAGCCACGGGACAGGGTGGAACGAGCAGTACTTC